A selection of T cell receptor beta chains follows, all from one sample in a study of blood T cell repertoires in COVID-19. Data came from immunoSEQ multiplex PCR; TCRdb stores just in-frame clones and leaves some out. The sample shows about 230,000 clones, 83% of them seen only once. The specimen was peripheral blood. Receptor source: a woman between 70 and 85 years old with active or convalescent COVID-19. CDR3s leave out the opening cysteine and the closing phenylalanine or tryptophan.

V gene: TRBV30; CDR3 protein: AWSPRTGRRNSPLH
V gene: TRBV9; CDR3 protein: ASSPSTAPEDYGYT
V gene: TRBV6-5; CDR3 protein: ASSTDDRARGKLF
V gene: TRBV14; CDR3 protein: ASSPRTGGYEQY
V gene: TRBV6-4; CDR3 protein: ASRRGAFVNEQF
V gene: TRBV28; CDR3 protein: ASPPTPPGQGERNEQF
V gene: TRBV11-3; CDR3 protein: ASSSNGGANEKLF
V gene: TRBV19; CDR3 protein: ASSIKGISNSPLH
V gene: TRBV4-2; CDR3 protein: ASSQDLGNTIY
V gene: TRBV2; CDR3 protein: ASQENTEAF
V gene: TRBV6-2/TRBV6-3; CDR3 protein: ASSYPIGNPEILAKNIQY
V gene: TRBV28; CDR3 protein: VVQGPIALSNQPQH
V gene: TRBV28; CDR3 protein: ASSSRQGVVEKLF
V gene: TRBV28; CDR3 protein: ASSPPSSGFFNEQF
V gene: TRBV5-4; CDR3 protein: ASSLGTGTYNEQF
V gene: TRBV7-9; CDR3 protein: ASSFPFHRGNTEAF
V gene: TRBV12-3/TRBV12-4; CDR3 protein: ASSLQNNSPLH
V gene: TRBV9; CDR3 protein: ASSVGGANTGELF
V gene: TRBV3-1/TRBV3-2; CDR3 protein: ASSPSAGAHNEQF
V gene: TRBV18; CDR3 protein: ASSPRDRGVLGEQY
V gene: TRBV11-2; CDR3 protein: ASSLGLAGRYEQY
V gene: TRBV5-1; CDR3 protein: ASSLGDSLTGNTIY
V gene: TRBV28; CDR3 protein: ASRHRGTGDYGYT
V gene: TRBV28; CDR3 protein: ASSLGTVVMNTEAF
V gene: TRBV3-1/TRBV3-2; CDR3 protein: ASSRTEGAHEQY
V gene: TRBV12-3/TRBV12-4; CDR3 protein: ASSFLRGNTIY
V gene: TRBV5-1; CDR3 protein: ASSLAGGGQETQY
V gene: TRBV18; CDR3 protein: ASSPAANYEQY
V gene: TRBV30; CDR3 protein: AWRATGSYGYT
V gene: TRBV5-4; CDR3 protein: ASSLPGANTEAF
V gene: TRBV2; CDR3 protein: ASSVQGPYYEQY
V gene: TRBV6-1; CDR3 protein: ASSDVGTVSGNTIY
V gene: TRBV5-1; CDR3 protein: ASSLTTGQEKLF
V gene: TRBV30; CDR3 protein: AWTRDSYTYNEQF
V gene: TRBV6-2/TRBV6-3; CDR3 protein: ASSRIGSGKGETQY
V gene: TRBV7-2; CDR3 protein: ASSLVGAQPQH
V gene: TRBV6-5; CDR3 protein: ASSYSRGNTIY
V gene: TRBV7-9; CDR3 protein: ASSQKWTDTGGYEKLF
V gene: TRBV29-1; CDR3 protein: SVEGRAGGGYT
V gene: TRBV21-1; CDR3 protein: ASSKEGRLNTEAF
V gene: TRBV7-9; CDR3 protein: ASSLTGGDEQTQY
V gene: TRBV2; CDR3 protein: ASAVIYEQY
V gene: TRBV6-2/TRBV6-3; CDR3 protein: ASSYSRLKANYGYT
V gene: TRBV30; CDR3 protein: AWRSGTSGRGEQF
V gene: TRBV7-3; CDR3 protein: ASSWTEGAEAF